Shown below are 17 T cell receptor beta chains from a single sample sequenced in a study of blood T cell repertoires in COVID-19 (dated by TCRdb to the early 2020s). Libraries were made using the immunoSEQ multiplex PCR assay. TCRdb limited this immuneACCESS table to in-frame rearrangements with V and J called. A share of clones is missing; checked studies link under half to unresolved V genes, and the rest is unexplained. The sample records hundreds of thousands of clones, more than 75% of which are singletons. Of the sample, around 6% is held by the ten largest clones. Sequenced input: peripheral blood. Every receptor here comes from a woman aged 45-65 years with COVID-19, enrolled during active disease.

Remarks on this clone: At one end, the junction sequence differs from germline, possibly due to a read error. The V call is TRBV30, the J call TRBJ1-4, with 7 nucleotides matching TRBD1. CDR3 length equals 15 residues. The germline V gene has CDR1 GTSNPN and CDR2 SVGIG (reference sequence). The chain's CDR3 is CAWSEIRGSNQKLFF. The CDR3 DNA sequence: TGTGCCTGGAGTGAAATCAGGGGGAGTAATCAAAAACTGTTTTTT.

This sequence joins TRBV25-1 and TRBJ2-5; 7 bases agree with TRBD2. The V segment lost 6 bases and the J segment 5 bases; nucleotides outside the gene matches: 12. Per the germline V gene, CDR1 is MGHDK and CDR2 is SYGVNS. CDR3 length equals 15 residues. The DNA of the CDR3 is TGTGCCAGCAGGGGATCGTTGGGGGGAGGGGAGACCCAGTACTTC. This sequence encodes CASRGSLGGGETQYF.

The rearrangement uses TRBV4-3 and TRBJ2-7, with 12 bases identical to TRBD1. Germline loops: CDR1 LGHNA, CDR2 YSLEER. The ends lost 0 bases at V and 3 bases at J; junction bases unmatched: 9. This CDR3 contains 18 residues. The CDR3 DNA reads TGCGCCAGCAGCCAAGATCGCGCGGGGACAGGGGGCGTCTACGAGCAGTACTTC. Translation: CASSQDRAGTGGVYEQYF.

This clone was picked up one time. The chain is built from TRBV5-6 and TRBJ2-2, with D possibly being TRBD1 (6 bases). With 0 bases removed from V and 5 bases from J, the gap between germline ends came to 14 bases. This CDR3 contains 16 residues. The germline gives CDR1 SGHDT, CDR2 YYEEEE. CDR3 nucleotide sequence: TGTGCCAGCAGCTTGGTAGGACAGCTAAGGACCGGGGAGCTGTTTTTT. It yields the protein CASSLVGQLRTGELFF.

The chain couples TRBV6-5 to TRBJ2-7; 8 bases agree with TRBD1. The trim removed 10 bases at V and 1 base at J, leaving 6 bases unmatched. The germline gives CDR1 MNHEY, CDR2 SVGAGI. The CDR3 extends over 13 amino acids. CDR3 sequence reads: CATRRDRSYEQYF. CDR3 nucleotide sequence: TGTGCCACCCGCCGGGACAGGTCCTACGAGCAGTACTTC.

The rearrangement uses TRBV20-1 and TRBJ1-1, with a possible D match to TRBD1 (5 bases). Germline values: CDR1 DFQATT, CDR2 SNEGSKA (reference sequence). The CDR3 is made up of 10 amino acids. V was clipped by 5 bases and J by 11 bases, with 12 bases between them. CDR3 residues: CSAPGGRAFF. In nucleotides, the CDR3 is TGCAGTGCTCCGGGGGGTAGGGCTTTCTTT.

V usage is TRBV6-2 or TRBV6-3 and J usage is TRBJ2-7, with a tentative D call TRBD2 (5 bases). The V gene lost 4 bases and the J gene lost 5 bases, with 18 bases spanning the gap. The CDR3 consists of 15 residues. Germline CDR1 reads MNHEY; CDR2 reads SVGEGT. Written as DNA, the CDR3 is TGTGCCAGCAGTTCCGTTGCGGGCCAAACCCACGAGCAGTACTTC. This translates into CASSSVAGQTHEQYF.

Written as DNA, the CDR3 is TGTGCCAGTAGTGGTCAGGGTGACAATCAGCCCCAGCATTTT. Amino acid sequence: CASSGQGDNQPQHF. The gene calls are TRBV19 and TRBJ1-5; a weak D match, TRBD1 (5 bases). Trimming took 5 bases from V and 3 from J, leaving 11 bases between them. This CDR3 contains 14 residues. CDR1 is LNHDA and CDR2 is SQIVND in the germline V gene (reference sequence).

The rearrangement joins TRBV21-1 to TRBJ1-5. TRBV21-1 is recorded as a pseudogene. The CDR3 is 15 amino acids. The CDR3 here is CASSATGTQNQPQHF. The CDR3, as DNA: TGTGCCAGCAGCGCTACCGGGACTCAGAATCAGCCCCAGCATTTT.

The chain couples TRBV5-6 to TRBJ1-3, with a possible D match to TRBD1 (5 bases). V was cut by 1 base and J by 0 bases, with 14 bases left in between. The length of the CDR3 is 17 residues. Per germline, CDR1 SGHDT and CDR2 YYEEEE. The CDR3 nucleotides are TGTGCCAGCAGCTTGAGTTCAGGGTTTCGCTCTGGAAACACCATATATTTT. Protein: CASSLSSGFRSGNTIYF.

Here the CDR3 reads CASSEGIKQGTYEQYF. The CDR3 DNA is TGTGCCAGCAGTGAAGGGATAAAACAGGGGACCTACGAGCAGTACTTC. The genes are TRBV2 and TRBJ2-7; 7 nucleotides match TRBD1. The V gene end was trimmed by 1 base and the J gene end by 2 bases; junction bases not matched to a gene: 8. CDR3 length equals 16 residues. Germline V CDR1 and CDR2: SNHLY, FYNNEI.

In its sample, this clone was seen a few times. This chain joins TRBV5-1 and TRBJ1-2; 10 positions agree with TRBD1. There are 16 residues in the CDR3. Per the germline V gene, CDR1 is SGHRS and CDR2 is YFSETQ. Trimming at V came to 1 base and at J to 4 bases, leaving 7 bases not matched to a gene. CDR3 coding DNA: TGCGCCAGCAGCTTGCTTCAGGGGACAGGGGCCTATGGCTACACCTTC. Translating it yields CASSLLQGTGAYGYTF.

The chain couples TRBV5-4 to TRBJ2-4; TRBD2 aligns across 12 bases. CDR1 is SGHNT and CDR2 is YYREEE in the germline V gene (reference sequence). With 0 bases clipped from V and 0 bases from J, the junction kept 10 bases outside the gene matches. The CDR3 is made up of 20 amino acids. The DNA of the CDR3 is TGTGCCAGCAGCTTGGATCTAGCGGGAGGGCCGGGTCGAGCCAAAAACATTCAGTACTTC. Translation gives CASSLDLAGGPGRAKNIQYF.

This clone was counted a few times. The chain couples TRBV14 to TRBJ2-2; D remains ambiguous. The germline V gene has CDR1 SGHDN and CDR2 FVKESK. The length of the CDR3 is 14 residues. V lost 2 bases to trimming and J lost 7 bases, with 11 bases between them. CDR3 in DNA: TGTGCCAGCAGCCAACTGATCACTCACGGGGAGCTGTTTTTT. Amino acid sequence: CASSQLITHGELFF. Together with reference TRBV14 and TRBJ2-2, the CDR3 gives the full variable domain: EAGVTQFPSHSVIEKGQTVTLRCDPISGHDNLYWYRRVMGKEIKFLLHFVKESKQDESGMPNNRFLAERTGGTYSTLKVQPAELEDSGVYFCASSQLITHGELFFGEGSRLTVL.

The count of this clone is one. The V gene is TRBV27, the J gene TRBJ2-1, with 8 bases aligning to TRBD1. The CDR3 extends over 15 amino acids. The V segment lost 5 bases and the J segment 2 bases; nucleotides outside the gene matches: 5. The germline V gene has CDR1 MNHEY and CDR2 SMNVEV (reference sequence). CDR3 in amino acids: CASSPQGAPYNEQFF. DNA for the CDR3: TGTGCCAGCAGTCCGCAGGGGGCGCCCTACAATGAGCAGTTCTTC.

The chain carries TRBV20-1 and TRBJ2-1, with a possible D match to TRBD1 (7 bases). This CDR3 contains 10 residues. CDR1 is DFQATT and CDR2 is SNEGSKA in the germline V gene (reference sequence). V was shortened by 6 bases and J by 14 bases, with 14 bases between the two germline ends. The CDR3 sequence: CSAGGGQKFF. In nucleotides, the CDR3 is TGCAGTGCCGGAGGGGGACAGAAGTTCTTC.

V and J are TRBV7-2 and TRBJ2-1; the D gene is possibly TRBD2 (6 bases). The CDR3 sequence is 14 residues long. CDR1 and CDR2 (germline): SGHTA, FQGNSA. The V end lost 5 bases, the J end lost 13 bases, and 21 bases lay between the germline ends. In DNA form, the CDR3 reads TGTGCCAGCAGCCCCACTCTAGCGTCCACCACCCAGTTCTTC. It codes for CASSPTLASTTQFF.